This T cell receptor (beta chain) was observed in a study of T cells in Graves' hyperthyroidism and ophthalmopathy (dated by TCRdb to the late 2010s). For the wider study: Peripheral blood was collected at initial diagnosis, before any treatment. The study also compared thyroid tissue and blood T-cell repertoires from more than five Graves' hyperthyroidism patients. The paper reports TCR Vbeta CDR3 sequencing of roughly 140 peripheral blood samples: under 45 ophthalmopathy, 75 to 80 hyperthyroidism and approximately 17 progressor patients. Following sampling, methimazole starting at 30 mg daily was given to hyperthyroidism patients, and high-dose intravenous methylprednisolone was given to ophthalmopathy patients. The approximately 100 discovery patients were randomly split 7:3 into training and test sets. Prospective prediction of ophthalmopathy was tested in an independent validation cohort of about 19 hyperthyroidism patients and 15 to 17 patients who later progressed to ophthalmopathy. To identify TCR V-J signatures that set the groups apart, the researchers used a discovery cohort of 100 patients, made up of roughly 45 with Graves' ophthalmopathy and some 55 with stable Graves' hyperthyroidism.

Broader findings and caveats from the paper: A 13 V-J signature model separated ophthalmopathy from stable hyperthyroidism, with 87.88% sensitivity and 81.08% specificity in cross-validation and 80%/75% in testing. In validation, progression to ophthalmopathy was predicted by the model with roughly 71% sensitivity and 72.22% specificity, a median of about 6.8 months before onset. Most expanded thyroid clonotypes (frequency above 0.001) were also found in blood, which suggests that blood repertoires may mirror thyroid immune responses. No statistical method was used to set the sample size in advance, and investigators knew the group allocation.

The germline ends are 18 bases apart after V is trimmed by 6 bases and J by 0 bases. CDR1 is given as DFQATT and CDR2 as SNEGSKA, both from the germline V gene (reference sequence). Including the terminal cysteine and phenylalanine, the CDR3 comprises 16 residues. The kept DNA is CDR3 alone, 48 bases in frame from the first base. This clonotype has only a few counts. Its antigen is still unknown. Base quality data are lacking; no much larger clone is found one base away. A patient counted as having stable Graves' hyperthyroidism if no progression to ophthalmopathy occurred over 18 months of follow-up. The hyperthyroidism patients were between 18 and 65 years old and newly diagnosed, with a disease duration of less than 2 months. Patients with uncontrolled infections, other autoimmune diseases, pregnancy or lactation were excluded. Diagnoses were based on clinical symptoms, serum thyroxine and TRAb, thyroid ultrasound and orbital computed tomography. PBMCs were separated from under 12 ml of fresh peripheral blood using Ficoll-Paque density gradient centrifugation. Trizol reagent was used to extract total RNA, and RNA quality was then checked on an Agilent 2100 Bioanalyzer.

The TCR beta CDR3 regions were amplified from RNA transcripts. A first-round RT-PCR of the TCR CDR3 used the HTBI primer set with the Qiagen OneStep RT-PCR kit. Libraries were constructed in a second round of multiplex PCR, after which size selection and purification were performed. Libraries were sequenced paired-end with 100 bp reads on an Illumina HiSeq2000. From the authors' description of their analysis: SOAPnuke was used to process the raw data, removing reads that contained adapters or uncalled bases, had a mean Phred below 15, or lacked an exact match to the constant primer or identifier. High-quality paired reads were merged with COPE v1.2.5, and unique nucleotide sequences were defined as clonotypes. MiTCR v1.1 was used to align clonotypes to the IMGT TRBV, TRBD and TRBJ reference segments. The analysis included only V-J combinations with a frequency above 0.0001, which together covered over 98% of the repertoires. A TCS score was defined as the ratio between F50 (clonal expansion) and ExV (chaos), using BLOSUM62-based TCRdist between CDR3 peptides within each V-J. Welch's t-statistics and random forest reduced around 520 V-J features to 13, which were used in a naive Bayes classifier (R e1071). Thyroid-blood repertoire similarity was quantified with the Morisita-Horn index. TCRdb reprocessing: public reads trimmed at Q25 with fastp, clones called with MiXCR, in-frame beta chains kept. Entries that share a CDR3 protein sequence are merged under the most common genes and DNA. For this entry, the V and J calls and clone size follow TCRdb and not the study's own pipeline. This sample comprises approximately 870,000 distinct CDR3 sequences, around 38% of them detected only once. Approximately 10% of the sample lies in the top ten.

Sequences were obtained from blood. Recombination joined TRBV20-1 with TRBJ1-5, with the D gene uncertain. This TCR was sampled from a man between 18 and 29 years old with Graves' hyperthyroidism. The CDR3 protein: CSAGIRALTSNQPQHF. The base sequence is TGCAGTGCCGGAATAAGGGCCCTAACTAGCAATCAGCCCCAGCATTTT.